The clone carrying this TCR beta chain was seen at least ten times. J was trimmed by 0 bases and V by 4 bases; bases with no gene match: 2. Germline CDR1 reads SEHNR; CDR2 reads FQNEAQ (reference sequence). There are 14 residues in the CDR3. The data were taken from a study of T cell repertoires in cytomegalovirus infection. Study background: Public TCR beta signatures indicated both CMV infection and matching HLA type.

TCRdb redid the calling of the reads with MiXCR, one entry per CDR3 protein. The sample has fewer than 550,000 distinct CDR3 sequences; over 9% are singletons. The sequence derives from a human donor in good health (CMV status not recorded). Some clones in this sample may be carry-over from other donors' samples. The sample was PBMCs. The rearrangement joins TRBV7-9 to TRBJ2-7; 8 bases align to TRBD1. CDR3 nucleotides: TGTGCCAGCAGCTCAGGGGGCTTCTCCTACGAGCAGTACTTC. This codes for CASSSGGFSYEQYF.